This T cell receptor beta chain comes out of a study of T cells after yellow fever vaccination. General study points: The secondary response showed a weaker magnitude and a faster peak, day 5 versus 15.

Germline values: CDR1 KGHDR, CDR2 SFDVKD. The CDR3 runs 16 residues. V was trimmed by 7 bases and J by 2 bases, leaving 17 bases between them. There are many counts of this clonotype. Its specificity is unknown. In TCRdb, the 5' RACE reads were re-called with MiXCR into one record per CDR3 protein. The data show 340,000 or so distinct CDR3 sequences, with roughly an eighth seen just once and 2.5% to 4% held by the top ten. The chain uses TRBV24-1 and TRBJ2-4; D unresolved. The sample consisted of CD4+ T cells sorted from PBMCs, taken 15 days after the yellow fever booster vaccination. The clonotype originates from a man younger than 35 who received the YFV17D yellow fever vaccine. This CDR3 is CATSDTRSGTKNIQYF. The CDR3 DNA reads TGTGCCACCAGCGATACACGGAGTGGGACCAAAAACATTCAGTACTTC.